These 23 T cell receptor beta chains came from one sample sequenced in a study of low-dose radiotherapy and immunotherapy resistance in tumors (dated by TCRdb to the early 2020s). Taken with the paper, the label for time point translates to: before trial treatment. Sequenced on an Illumina MiniSeq. First-strand cDNA was synthesized using Superscript III and a set of TRAV- and TRBV-specific primers, so that both TCRalpha and TCRbeta chains were covered. A roughly 22-cycle PCR with Phusion amplified the TCRs, pairing a constant-region primer with the adapter that was attached to the V primers. TCRdb itself trimmed the public reads at Q25 with fastp, ran MiXCR and retained productive beta chains. Duplicate CDR3 protein sequences are folded into a single record with the most common DNA and genes. The sample table lists 100,000 or so distinct CDR3 sequences, 9.4% of them with a count of one. Under 1.1% of the sample comes from the top ten.

The sample in question was PBMCs, obtained before treatment. The receptors shown here come from a male donor with prostate cancer.

Comments on this clonotype: This may be a read error, as it is one base from a much larger clone. The rearrangement links TRBV2 to TRBJ1-1; D remains ambiguous. V was shortened by 6 bases and J by 5 bases, with 16 bases between the two germline ends. This CDR3 has 14 amino acids. Per germline, CDR1 SNHLY and CDR2 FYNNEI. CDR3 region: CASSQGLRRTEAFF. The CDR3 nucleotides read TGTGCCAGCAGCCAAGGACTACGAAGAACTGAAGCTTTCTTT.

This clonotype was detected ten times or more. The chain recombines TRBV6-2 or TRBV6-3 with TRBJ2-3, with 11 bases identical to TRBD2. The CDR3 has 16 amino acids. The V gene's germline CDR1 is MNHEY and CDR2 SVGEGT. Germline trimming cut 2 bases from V and 2 bases from J; bases unmatched to any gene: 3. The CDR3 reads CASSYRSGRDTDTQYF. The CDR3, as DNA: TGTGCCAGCAGTTACCGTAGCGGGAGGGACACAGATACGCAGTATTTT.

This clonotype has at least ten counts. The genes are TRBV29-1 and TRBJ1-1; D may be TRBD1 (5 bases). V lost 0 bases, J lost 0 bases, and 14 bases lay in between. The germline CDR1 and CDR2 sequences are SQVTM and ANQGSEA. This CDR3 is built from 16 residues. This CDR3 is CSVEDLRGGLNTEAFF. CDR3 bases: TGCAGCGTTGAAGATCTCCGGGGCGGGCTGAACACTGAAGCTTTCTTT.

This clonotype was detected ten times or more. The CDR3 protein is CSARDLRSGNTIYF. Here the CDR3 DNA reads TGCAGTGCTAGAGATCTCAGATCTGGAAACACCATATATTTT. The chain has TRBV20-1 and TRBJ1-3; D gene ambiguous. The V gene's germline CDR1 is DFQATT and CDR2 SNEGSKA (reference sequence). The CDR3 consists of 14 residues. Trimming cost V 0 bases and J 1 base, with 7 bases left between them.

This clonotype was counted ten times or more. J is TRBJ2-3 and V is TRBV28; 9 nucleotides agree with TRBD1. The CDR3 spans 14 residues. Germline CDR1 and CDR2: MDHEN and SYDVKM. Trimming at V came to 7 bases and at J to 4 bases, leaving 6 bases not matched to a gene. The CDR3: CASIQQGAPDTQYF. The CDR3 DNA reads as TGTGCCAGCATCCAACAGGGGGCCCCAGATACGCAGTATTTT.

This clonotype has a count of ten or more. This rearrangement joins TRBV19 to TRBJ1-2; the D is unclear. CDR1 and CDR2 (germline): LNHDA, SQIVND (reference sequence). CDR3 length equals 15 residues. V was cut by 2 bases and J by 4 bases, with 14 bases left in between. The CDR3 nucleotides are TGTGCCAGTAGTATAACAGTCGGGCAGCTCTATGGCTACACCTTC. Encoded protein: CASSITVGQLYGYTF.

This clonotype has a count of ten or more. This chain uses TRBV5-5 with TRBJ2-4; D may match TRBD1 or TRBD2 (5 bases each). The CDR3 is 17 amino acids. Trimming left V 6 bases short and J 8 bases short, with 27 bases between. CDR1 is SGHKS, CDR2 YYEKEE, per germline (reference sequence). The CDR3 sequence: CASTTNHRGGREYIQYF. The CDR3 nucleotides read TGTGCCAGCACCACCAATCACCGGGGCGGACGAGAGTACATTCAGTACTTC.

This clonotype was counted many times. The chain combines TRBV7-2 with TRBJ1-6; 9 positions match TRBD1. Losses at the gene ends were 4 bases for V and 6 bases for J; bases not matched to a gene: 4. Germline V gene sequence: CDR1 SGHTA, CDR2 FQGNSA. The CDR3 runs to 15 residues. The CDR3 nucleotides are TGTGCCAGCAGCTACGGGACAGGGATTAATTCACCCCTCCACTTT. This codes for CASSYGTGINSPLHF.

Comment on this clonotype: A much larger clone sits a single nucleotide away, making a read error possible. The genes are TRBV6-5 and TRBJ2-7; D might be TRBD2 (5 bases). Germline CDR1 and CDR2: MNHEY and SVGAGI. V gave up 6 bases and J gave up 2 bases, with 5 bases separating them. This CDR3 is 11 amino acids long. CDR3 sequence: CASRRAYEQYF. CDR3 nucleotides: TGTGCCAGCAGGAGGGCCTACGAGCAGTACTTC.

This clonotype was found many times. The chain carries TRBV25-1 and TRBJ2-2; 9 bases are a match to TRBD1. The trim removed 6 bases at V and 7 bases at J, leaving 3 bases unmatched. The germline gives CDR1 MGHDK, CDR2 SYGVNS. The CDR3 is made up of 13 amino acids. The CDR3 region is CASRQGAGGELFF. The CDR3 DNA reads as TGTGCCAGCAGACAGGGGGCCGGCGGGGAGCTGTTTTTT.

There are many counts of this clonotype. This chain connects TRBV12-3 or TRBV12-4 to TRBJ1-2, with D unclear. Between the trimmed V and J ends, which lost 1 base and 5 bases, there was a span of 11 bases. The CDR3 totals 14 residues. Written as DNA, the CDR3 is TGTGCCAGCAGTTTAGGGCCAGGAGCTTATGGCTACACCTTC. Amino acids: CASSLGPGAYGYTF.

This clonotype occurred many times. V gene TRBV19 combines with J gene TRBJ1-5; TRBD1 agrees at 8 bases. The V gene end was trimmed by 7 bases and the J gene end by 7 bases; junction bases not matched to a gene: 6. Germline lookup yields CDR1 LNHDA and CDR2 SQIVND (reference sequence). This CDR3 comprises 13 residues. DNA of the CDR3: TGTGCCAGTACCACCGACAGGGGACAGCCCCAGCATTTT. This encodes CASTTDRGQPQHF.

There are a few counts of this clonotype. The V gene is TRBV5-1, the J gene TRBJ2-1; the match to TRBD2 covers 10 bases. V was clipped by 0 bases and J by 8 bases; unmatched bases: 5. Germline loops: CDR1 SGHRS, CDR2 YFSETQ. This CDR3 is built from 15 residues. The CDR3 is CASSLASGRVDEQFF. As DNA, the CDR3 is TGCGCCAGCAGCTTGGCCAGCGGGAGGGTGGATGAGCAGTTCTTC.

This clonotype was seen repeatedly, ten times or more. The chain joins TRBV20-1 to TRBJ2-7; TRBD1 is a possible D gene (6 bases). V was shortened by 2 bases and J by 3 bases, with 23 bases between the two germline ends. The CDR3 length is 17 residues. CDR1 is DFQATT, CDR2 SNEGSKA, per germline (reference sequence). The CDR3 spells CSARPLLGGSGLYEQYF. The CDR3 DNA follows: TGCAGTGCTAGACCGCTCTTAGGGGGTTCAGGCCTCTACGAGCAGTACTTC.

This clonotype was recorded at least ten times. The rearrangement uses TRBV2 and TRBJ2-2; no reliable D call. V was trimmed by 6 bases and J by 5 bases, leaving 16 bases between them. CDR3 length: 15 residues. Germline V lookup: CDR1 SNHLY, CDR2 FYNNEI. CDR3 residues: CASSRGSDVTGELFF. The CDR3 DNA follows: TGTGCCAGCAGCCGCGGATCGGATGTTACCGGGGAGCTGTTTTTT.

V gene TRBV9 combines with J gene TRBJ1-6; D possibly corresponds to TRBD1 (5 bases). V was cut by 7 bases and J by 0 bases, with 26 bases left in between. The CDR3 is 20 residues long. Per germline, CDR1 SGDLS and CDR2 YYNGEE. In DNA form, the CDR3 reads TGTGCCAGCTTCCCGCTGCCGGGGGGTATTTACAGCTCCTATAATTCACCCCTCCACTTT. Encoded protein: CASFPLPGGIYSSYNSPLHF. The full variable domain, with the rest looked up from reference TRBV9 and TRBJ1-6, is DSGVTQTPKHLITATGQRVTLRCSPRSGDLSVYWYQQSLDQGLQFLIQYYNGEERAKGNILERFSAQQFPDLHSELNLSSLELGDSALYFCASFPLPGGIYSSYNSPLHFGNGTRLTVT.

This clonotype was seen at least ten times. This chain joins TRBV19 and TRBJ1-6; D unclear. V lost 5 bases to trimming and J lost 7 bases, with 15 bases between them. Germline V gene lookup returns CDR1 LNHDA and CDR2 SQIVND (reference sequence). CDR3 length equals 15 residues. The CDR3 sequence is CASSEGMVSNSPLHF. DNA of the CDR3: TGTGCCAGTAGTGAGGGAATGGTGTCCAATTCACCCCTCCACTTT.

In its sample, this clonotype was seen many times. This chain links TRBV29-1 with TRBJ1-1; 11 bases are shared with TRBD1. CDR1 is SQVTM, CDR2 ANQGSEA, per germline. The CDR3 loop spans 12 amino acids. J was trimmed by 6 bases and V by 7 bases; bases with no gene match: 4. The chain's CDR3 is CSGGQGAAEAFF. In nucleotides, the CDR3 is TGCAGCGGAGGACAGGGGGCTGCTGAAGCTTTCTTT.

The chain is built from TRBV5-1 and TRBJ1-5, with 10 bases fitting TRBD1. Unmatched junction bases numbered 4, after V lost 0 bases and J lost 7 bases. The CDR3 contains 15 residues. CDR1 is SGHRS and CDR2 is YFSETQ in the germline V gene. The CDR3 reads CASSLEGTGEQPQHF. The CDR3 nucleotides are TGCGCCAGCAGCTTGGAGGGGACAGGGGAACAGCCCCAGCATTTT.

In this sample, this clonotype turned up many times. The CDR3 DNA sequence: TGTGCCAGCAGCTTAGCACAGGGTACCTACAATGAGCAGTTCTTC. This translates into CASSLAQGTYNEQFF. The chain is built from TRBV11-2 and TRBJ2-1; tentatively, D is TRBD1 (6 bases). This CDR3 is built from 15 residues. The ends were cut back, 1 base at V and 2 bases at J, with 9 bases in the middle. In germline, CDR1 is SGHAT, CDR2 FQNNGV.

There are many counts of this clonotype. V gene TRBV7-9 combines with J gene TRBJ2-2; TRBD1 aligns across 8 bases. Germline V gene lookup returns CDR1 SEHNR and CDR2 FQNEAQ (reference sequence). With 5 bases clipped from V and 4 bases from J, the junction kept 9 bases outside the gene matches. The CDR3 covers 16 residues. The CDR3 DNA reads as TGTGCCAGCAGCGCCGTAGGACAGGGCCCCACCGGGGAGCTGTTTTTT. This encodes CASSAVGQGPTGELFF.

This clonotype has more than one count but fewer than ten. This chain links TRBV5-5 with TRBJ2-2, with D perhaps TRBD2 (6 bases). The germline V gene encodes CDR1 SGHKS and CDR2 YYEKEE (reference sequence). This CDR3 contains 16 residues. Trimming removed 4 bases at V and 5 bases at J, with 18 bases between. CDR3 sequence reads: CASSDGTSPRTGELFF. In DNA form, the CDR3 reads TGTGCCAGCAGCGACGGAACTAGCCCGAGAACCGGGGAGCTGTTTTTT.

This clonotype has at least ten counts. The rearrangement links TRBV6-5 to TRBJ1-2; D remains unclear. Between the trimmed V and J ends, which lost 0 bases and 2 bases, there was a span of 7 bases. The germline V gene has CDR1 MNHEY and CDR2 SVGAGI. The CDR3 extends over 14 amino acids. This chain's CDR3 is CASSYSRNNYGYTF. The DNA for the CDR3 is TGTGCCAGCAGTTACTCGCGGAACAACTATGGCTACACCTTC.